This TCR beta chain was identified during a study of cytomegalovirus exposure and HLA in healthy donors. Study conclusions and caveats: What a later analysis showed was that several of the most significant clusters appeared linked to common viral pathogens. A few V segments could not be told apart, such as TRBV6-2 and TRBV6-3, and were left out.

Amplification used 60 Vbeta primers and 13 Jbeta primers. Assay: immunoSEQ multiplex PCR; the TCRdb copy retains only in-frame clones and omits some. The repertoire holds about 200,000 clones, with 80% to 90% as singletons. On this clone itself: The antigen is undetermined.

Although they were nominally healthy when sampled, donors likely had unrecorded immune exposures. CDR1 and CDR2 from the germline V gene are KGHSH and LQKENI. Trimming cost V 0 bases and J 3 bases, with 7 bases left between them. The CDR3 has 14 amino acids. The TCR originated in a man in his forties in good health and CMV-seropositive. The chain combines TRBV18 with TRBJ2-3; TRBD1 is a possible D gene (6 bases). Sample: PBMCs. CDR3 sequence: CASSPPRGTDTQYF. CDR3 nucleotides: TGTGCCAGCTCACCACCGAGGGGGACAGATACGCAGTATTTT.